Below are 15 T cell receptor beta chains sequenced from a single sample in a study of radiation and T cells in renal cell carcinoma. Here immunoSEQ multiplex PCR was the method, and the copy in TCRdb shows in-frame clones only, minus some. The table records 100,000 to 150,000 clones, 85% to 90% of them present only once. The time point was: blood 2 weeks post-SBRT. Treatment in this sample: 15 Gy SBRT to primary tumor, nephrectomy 4 weeks later. Sequenced here: blood, sampled from a patient whose treatment included radiotherapy and nephrectomy. The receptors were sampled from a woman in her seventies with renal cell carcinoma.

V gene TRBV5-5 combines with J gene TRBJ2-5; the match to TRBD1 covers 7 bases. Germline assignment: CDR1 SGHKS and CDR2 YYEKEE (reference sequence). The V and J ends lost 4 bases and 5 bases, in that order; junction bases with no gene match: 11. The CDR3 runs 15 residues. The CDR3 sequence: CASSPWDSRQETQYF. The CDR3 DNA reads TGTGCCAGCAGCCCGTGGGACAGCCGGCAGGAGACCCAGTACTTC.

The chain is built from TRBV19 and TRBJ2-2, with TRBD1 matching 9 bases. The CDR3 consists of 16 residues. Germline V gene lookup returns CDR1 LNHDA and CDR2 SQIVND (reference sequence). J was trimmed by 2 bases and V by 4 bases; bases with no gene match: 5. The CDR3 protein is CASSKDRGLNTGELFF. CDR3 nucleotides: TGTGCCAGTAGTAAGGACAGGGGACTAAACACCGGGGAGCTGTTTTTT.

The V gene is TRBV15, the J gene TRBJ2-7; D remains unclear. V lost 0 bases and J 3 bases, leaving 15 bases between the germline ends. This CDR3 is built from 16 residues. Germline assignment: CDR1 LNHNV and CDR2 YYDKDF (reference sequence). The CDR3 bases are TGTGCCACCAGCAGAGAGTGGACCGTATTGAACTACGAGCAGTACTTC. Translation: CATSREWTVLNYEQYF.

The chain is built from TRBV7-2 and TRBJ1-2; D possibly corresponds to TRBD1 (5 bases). The CDR3 extends over 15 amino acids. Trimming shortened V by 0 bases and J by 4 bases, and 12 bases separated the two germline ends. Germline assignment: CDR1 SGHTA and CDR2 FQGNSA. CDR3 region: CASSLADRDAYGYTF. The CDR3 DNA reads TGTGCCAGCAGCTTAGCTGACAGAGACGCCTATGGCTACACCTTC.

This clone was counted a few times. The genes are TRBV4-3 and TRBJ1-1; TRBD1 is a possible D gene (5 bases). The CDR3 is 13 amino acids. CDR1 LGHNA and CDR2 YSLEER come from the germline V gene. The V end was cut by 1 base, the J end by 6 bases, with 9 bases between. The CDR3 DNA follows: TGCGCCAGCAGCCAAGTCCAGGGATCTGAAGCTTTCTTT. This encodes CASSQVQGSEAFF.

This clone was found a few times. This chain uses TRBV7-3 with TRBJ2-2; the D is unclear. CDR3 length equals 14 residues. Trimming stripped 4 bases from V and 4 bases from J, with 10 bases between. Per germline, CDR1 SGHTA and CDR2 FQGTGA. The CDR3 nucleotides are TGTGCCAGCAGCTCGCCGGATCGCACCGGGGAGCTGTTTTTT. This translates into CASSSPDRTGELFF.

This clone was detected once. The rearrangement links TRBV6-6 to TRBJ2-7; D may correspond to TRBD1 or TRBD2 (5 bases each). V was cut by 0 bases and J by 0 bases, with 9 bases left in between. CDR3 length: 15 amino acids. The V gene's germline CDR1 is MNHNY and CDR2 SVGAGI (reference sequence). CDR3 loop: CASSYSWDRSYEQYF. In DNA, the CDR3 is TGTGCCAGCAGTTACTCCTGGGACCGCTCCTACGAGCAGTACTTC.

In this sample, this clone turned up once. The chain recombines TRBV6-1 with TRBJ1-2, with 8 bases matching TRBD1. This CDR3 contains 15 residues. With V trimmed by 6 bases and J by 2 bases, 8 bases remained unmatched. Germline CDR1 MNHNS, CDR2 SASEGT. CDR3 residues: CASSVTRTGNYGYTF. In DNA, the CDR3 is TGTGCCAGCAGCGTAACCCGGACAGGGAACTATGGCTACACCTTC.

This chain uses TRBV5-1 with TRBJ2-1; TRBD2 matches at 14 bases. This CDR3 is built from 17 residues. Per germline, CDR1 SGHRS and CDR2 YFSETQ. V lost 4 bases and J lost 5; bases outside the gene matches: 8. This CDR3 is CASSPGTSGGKHNEQFF. The DNA of the CDR3 is TGCGCCAGCAGCCCCGGGACTAGCGGGGGAAAGCACAATGAGCAGTTCTTC.

The V and J genes are TRBV5-1 and TRBJ1-1; tentatively, D is TRBD1 (5 bases). V lost 2 bases and J lost 7, with 12 bases in between. CDR3 length: 13 residues. The germline V gene has CDR1 SGHRS and CDR2 YFSETQ. The DNA of the CDR3 is TGCGCCAGCAGCTTAAAAATGGGGCATGAAGCTTTCTTT. Translated: CASSLKMGHEAFF.

This clone occurred a few times. This chain uses TRBV7-9 with TRBJ2-5, with D possibly called TRBD1 or TRBD2 (5 bases each). Germline values: CDR1 SEHNR, CDR2 FQNEAQ (reference sequence). Trimming left V 4 bases short and J 1 base short, with 7 bases between. CDR3 length: 13 residues. Here the CDR3 DNA reads TGTGCCAGCAGCTGGGGGTCCCAAGAGACCCAGTACTTC. Protein: CASSWGSQETQYF.

This clone appeared once. This chain uses TRBV19 with TRBJ1-5; TRBD1 matches 7 bases. The CDR3 has 13 amino acids. V gave up 5 bases and J gave up 7 bases; unmatched junction bases: 5. Germline CDR1 LNHDA, CDR2 SQIVND (reference sequence). The CDR3 reads CASSAARGQPQHF. In DNA, the CDR3 is TGTGCCAGTAGTGCCGCCAGGGGGCAGCCCCAGCATTTT. The entire variable domain, with the rest obtained from reference TRBV19 and TRBJ1-5, is as follows: DGGITQSPKYLFRKEGQNVTLSCEQNLNHDAMYWYRQDPGQGLRLIYYSQIVNDFQKGDIAEGYSVSREKKESFPLTVTSAQKNPTAFYLCASSAARGQPQHFGDGTRLSIL.

The chain combines TRBV5-6 with TRBJ2-7, with D hard to call. This CDR3 is built from 15 residues. Trimming removed 1 base from V and 2 bases from J, with 13 bases in between. Germline V gene data show CDR1 as SGHDT and CDR2 as YYEEEE. CDR3 sequence: CASSLSSFGTYEQYF. In nucleotides, the CDR3 is TGTGCCAGCAGCTTGAGCAGTTTCGGAACCTACGAGCAGTACTTC.

The chain links TRBV30 to TRBJ1-5, with no clear D. This CDR3 contains 14 residues. Germline V gene lookup returns CDR1 GTSNPN and CDR2 SVGIG (reference sequence). V lost 1 base and J 0 bases, leaving 7 bases between the germline ends. CDR3 sequence (DNA): TGTGCCTGGAGTGAGCCTTTTAGCAATCAGCCCCAGCATTTT. It codes for CAWSEPFSNQPQHF.

This clone has a single count. CDR3 protein: CASTLLAGDSPLHF. The CDR3 coding sequence is TGTGCCAGCACCCTACTGGCGGGGGATTCACCCCTCCACTTT. The rearrangement uses TRBV6-6 and TRBJ1-6; D perhaps matches TRBD1 (5 bases). Trimming stripped 7 bases from V and 8 bases from J, with 15 bases between. The CDR3 has 14 residues. Germline CDR1 and CDR2: MNHNY and SVGAGI (reference sequence).